The T cell receptor beta chain described here comes from a study of T-cell reconstitution after alpha-beta-depleted transplantation in children. Germline V CDR1 and CDR2: SGHRS, YFSETQ. Trimming stripped 5 bases from V and 6 bases from J, with 9 bases between. The CDR3 totals 12 residues. The TCRbeta library was prepared with unique molecular identifiers. TCRdb fed the PCR reads into MiXCR, producing one record per CDR3 protein. The sample consists of a few hundred thousand distinct CDR3 sequences, 27% of them appearing once. This clonotype has a handful of counts. This TCR was recovered from a boy younger than two with Wiskott-Aldrich syndrome, due to receive a stem cell transplant. This sample comprised PBMCs, obtained before TCRalphabeta/CD19-depleted stem cell transplant. The chain is built from TRBV5-1 and TRBJ2-1; D perhaps matches TRBD1 (6 bases). The CDR3 bases are TGCGCCAGCAGTCAGGGGTTCAATGAGCAGTTCTTC. It codes for CASSQGFNEQFF.